This TCR beta chain appears in the sequencing data of a study of blood T cell repertoires in COVID-19. Overall study context: Spain, Italy and the United States supplied samples that represented acute and convalescent COVID-19.

The CDR3 spans 12 residues. V was cut by 9 bases and J by 8 bases, with 16 bases left in between. The germline gives CDR1 ENHRY, CDR2 SYGVKD. In the original workflow: Estimates of nucleated cell counts were drawn from the amplification of reference gene primers. Profiling relied on immunoSEQ multiplex PCR, and the TCRdb table lists in-frame clones only, not all of them. V, J and clone size are taken as reported in that table, and D and trimming were inferred from the DNA itself. The sample lists 210,000 or so clones; almost 90% were seen once. Sequencing used peripheral blood. The TCR was taken from a man younger than 35 with active or convalescent COVID-19. This chain links TRBV10-3 with TRBJ1-2; the D gene is possibly TRBD1 (6 bases). CDR3 protein: CAMTGQTGGYTF. In nucleotides, the CDR3 is TGTGCCATGACTGGACAGACGGGGGGCTACACCTTC.